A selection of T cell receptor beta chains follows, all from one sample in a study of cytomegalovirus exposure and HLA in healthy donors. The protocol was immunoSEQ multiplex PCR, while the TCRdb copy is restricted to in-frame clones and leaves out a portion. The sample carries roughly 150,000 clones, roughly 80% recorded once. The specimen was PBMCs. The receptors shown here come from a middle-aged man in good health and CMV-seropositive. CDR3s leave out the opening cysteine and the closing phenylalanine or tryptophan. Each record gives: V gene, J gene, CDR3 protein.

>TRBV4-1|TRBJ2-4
ASSQDPAGGSIQY
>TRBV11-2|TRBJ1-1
ASSTRQGVNTEAF
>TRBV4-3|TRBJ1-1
ASSQVWEGTEAF
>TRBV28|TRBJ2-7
ASGRGGGAPYEQY
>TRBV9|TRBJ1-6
ASSAWSSYNSPLH
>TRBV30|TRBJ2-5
AWSPPGTQY
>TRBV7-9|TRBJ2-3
ASSLEGRGADTQY
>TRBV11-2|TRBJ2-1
ASSLEGAGGSYNEQF
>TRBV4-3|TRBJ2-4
ASSQLLAGAPLAKNIQY
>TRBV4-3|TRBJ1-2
ASSQDRSTAYGYT
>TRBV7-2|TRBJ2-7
ASSPTRDRGQYEQY
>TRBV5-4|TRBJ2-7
ASSLVGGNEQY
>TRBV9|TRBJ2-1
ASSATGGLVGNEQL
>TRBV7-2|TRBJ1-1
ASSPGQNTEAF
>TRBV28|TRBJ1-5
ASSRPGTGINQPQH
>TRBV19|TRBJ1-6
ASSILGTGNYNSPLH
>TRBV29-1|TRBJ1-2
SVGGPEEGGYT
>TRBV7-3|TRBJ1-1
ASSLMGADTEAF
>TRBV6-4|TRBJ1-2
ASSPSPTGHNYGYT
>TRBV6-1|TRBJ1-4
ASSVVLNEKLF
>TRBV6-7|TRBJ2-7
ASPPYSAGRFYEQY
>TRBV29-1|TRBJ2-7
SGGQGLYEQY
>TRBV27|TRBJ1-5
ASSLSEYQPQH